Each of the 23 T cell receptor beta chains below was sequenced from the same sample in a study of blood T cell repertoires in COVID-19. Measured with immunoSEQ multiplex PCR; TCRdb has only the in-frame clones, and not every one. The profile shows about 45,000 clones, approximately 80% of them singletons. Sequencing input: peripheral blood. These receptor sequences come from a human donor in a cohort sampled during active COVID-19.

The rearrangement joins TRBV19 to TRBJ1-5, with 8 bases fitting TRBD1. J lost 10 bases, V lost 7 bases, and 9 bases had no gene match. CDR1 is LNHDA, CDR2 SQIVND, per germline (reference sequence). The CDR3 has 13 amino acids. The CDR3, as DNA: TGTGCCAGTACCGGACAGGGCTTTTTACCCCAGCATTTT. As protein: CASTGQGFLPQHF.

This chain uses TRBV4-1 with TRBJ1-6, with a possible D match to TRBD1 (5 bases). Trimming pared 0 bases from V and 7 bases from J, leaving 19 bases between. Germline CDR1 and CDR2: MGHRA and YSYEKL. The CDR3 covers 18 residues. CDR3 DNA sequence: TGCGCCAGCAGCCAAGATCCGGCTTTCGCGACAGAGAATTCACCCCTCCACTTT. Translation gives CASSQDPAFATENSPLHF.

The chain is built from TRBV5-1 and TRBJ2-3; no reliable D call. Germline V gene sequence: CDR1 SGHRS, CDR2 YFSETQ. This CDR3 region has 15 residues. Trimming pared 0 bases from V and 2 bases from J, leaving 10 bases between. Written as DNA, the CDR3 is TGCGCCAGCAGCTTGGGGTCACTAAACACAGATACGCAGTATTTT. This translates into CASSLGSLNTDTQYF.

CDR3 protein: CASSPNSGIYQETQYF. CDR3 sequence (DNA): TGTGCCAGCAGCCCCAATAGCGGGATCTACCAAGAGACCCAGTACTTC. The chain recombines TRBV11-2 with TRBJ2-5, with 8 bases matching TRBD2. Germline CDR1 and CDR2: SGHAT and FQNNGV. The ends lost 5 bases at V and 0 bases at J; junction bases unmatched: 8. The CDR3 runs 16 residues.

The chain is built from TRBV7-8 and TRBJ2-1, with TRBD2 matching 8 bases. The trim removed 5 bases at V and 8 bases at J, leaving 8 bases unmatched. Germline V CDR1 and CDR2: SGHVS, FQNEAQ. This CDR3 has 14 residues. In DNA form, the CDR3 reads TGTGCCAGCAGCATCACAGCGGGAGTATATGAGCAGTTCTTC. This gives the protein CASSITAGVYEQFF. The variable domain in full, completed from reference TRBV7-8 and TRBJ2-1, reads GAGVSQSPRYKVAKRGQDVALRCDPISGHVSLFWYQQALGQGPEFLTYFQNEAQLDKSGLPSDRFFAERPEGSVSTLKIQRTQQEDSAVYLCASSITAGVYEQFFGPGTRLTVL.

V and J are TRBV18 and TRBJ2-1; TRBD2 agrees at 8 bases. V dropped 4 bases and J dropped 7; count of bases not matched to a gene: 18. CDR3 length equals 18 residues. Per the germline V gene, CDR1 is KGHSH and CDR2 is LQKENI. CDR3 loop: CASSQLPPAGGMGNEQFF. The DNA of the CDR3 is TGTGCCAGCTCACAACTCCCCCCCGCGGGAGGCATGGGGAATGAGCAGTTCTTC.

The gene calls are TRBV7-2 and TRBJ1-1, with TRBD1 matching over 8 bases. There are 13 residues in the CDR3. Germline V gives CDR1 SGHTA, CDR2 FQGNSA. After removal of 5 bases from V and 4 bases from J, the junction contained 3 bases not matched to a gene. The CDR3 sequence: CASSRQGITEAFF. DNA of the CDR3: TGTGCCAGCAGCCGACAGGGGATCACTGAAGCTTTCTTT. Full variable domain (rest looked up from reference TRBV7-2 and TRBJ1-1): GAGVSQSPSNKVTEKGKDVELRCDPISGHTALYWYRQSLGQGLEFLIYFQGNSAPDKSGLPSDRFSAERTGGSVSTLTIQRTQQEDSAVYLCASSRQGITEAFFGQGTRLTVV.

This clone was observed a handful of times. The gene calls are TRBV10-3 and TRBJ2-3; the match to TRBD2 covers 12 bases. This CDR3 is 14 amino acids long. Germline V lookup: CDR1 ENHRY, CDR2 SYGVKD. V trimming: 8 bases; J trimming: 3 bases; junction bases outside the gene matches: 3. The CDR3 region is CAIRTSGETDTQYF. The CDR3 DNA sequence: TGTGCCATCCGGACTAGCGGGGAGACAGATACGCAGTATTTT.

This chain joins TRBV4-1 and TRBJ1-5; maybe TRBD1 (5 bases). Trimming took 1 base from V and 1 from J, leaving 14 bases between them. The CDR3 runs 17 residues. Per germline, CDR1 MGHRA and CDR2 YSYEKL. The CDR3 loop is CASSQVVRDPSNQPQHF. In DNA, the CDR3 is TGCGCCAGCAGCCAAGTAGTCAGGGATCCGAGCAATCAGCCCCAGCATTTT.

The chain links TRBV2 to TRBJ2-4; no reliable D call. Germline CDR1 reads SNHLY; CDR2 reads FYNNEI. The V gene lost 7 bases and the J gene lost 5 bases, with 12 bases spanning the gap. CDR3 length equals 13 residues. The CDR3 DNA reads TGTGCCAGCACCGCACCAACAGAAAACATTCAGTACTTC. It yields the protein CASTAPTENIQYF.

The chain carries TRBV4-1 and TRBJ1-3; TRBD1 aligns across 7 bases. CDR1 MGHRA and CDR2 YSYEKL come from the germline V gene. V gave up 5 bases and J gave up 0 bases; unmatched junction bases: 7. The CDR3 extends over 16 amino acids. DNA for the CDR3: TGCGCCAGCAGCACAGGCCGGGACAGCTCTGGAAACACCATATATTTT. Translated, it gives CASSTGRDSSGNTIYF.

The CDR3 DNA reads as TGTGCCATCACCCGGGCTAGCGGGACCATCTCTGGGGCCAACGTCCTGACTTTC. Its translation: CAITRASGTISGANVLTF. This sequence joins TRBV27 and TRBJ2-6; 9 bases agree with TRBD2. The CDR3 totals 18 residues. V trimming: 10 bases; J trimming: 0 bases; junction bases outside the gene matches: 13. The V gene's germline CDR1 is MNHEY and CDR2 SMNVEV (reference sequence).

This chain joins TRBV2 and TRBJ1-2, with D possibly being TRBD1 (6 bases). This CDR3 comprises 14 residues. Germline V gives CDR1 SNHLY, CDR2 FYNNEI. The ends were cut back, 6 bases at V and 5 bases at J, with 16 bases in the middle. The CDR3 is CASRYREGQYGYTF. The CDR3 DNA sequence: TGTGCCAGCAGATACAGGGAAGGACAATATGGCTACACCTTC.

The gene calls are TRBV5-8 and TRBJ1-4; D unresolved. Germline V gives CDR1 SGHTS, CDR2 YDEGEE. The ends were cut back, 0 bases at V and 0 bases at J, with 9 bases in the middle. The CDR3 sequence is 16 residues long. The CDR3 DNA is TGTGCCAGCAGCTTGGTAGTCGGTGCAACTAATGAAAAACTGTTTTTT. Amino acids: CASSLVVGATNEKLFF.

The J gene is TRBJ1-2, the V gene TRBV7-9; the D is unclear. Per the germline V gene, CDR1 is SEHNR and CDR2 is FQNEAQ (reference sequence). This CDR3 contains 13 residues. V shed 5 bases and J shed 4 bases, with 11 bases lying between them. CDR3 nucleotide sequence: TGTGCCAGCAGCACGAACGGGGTCTATGGCTACACCTTC. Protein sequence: CASSTNGVYGYTF.

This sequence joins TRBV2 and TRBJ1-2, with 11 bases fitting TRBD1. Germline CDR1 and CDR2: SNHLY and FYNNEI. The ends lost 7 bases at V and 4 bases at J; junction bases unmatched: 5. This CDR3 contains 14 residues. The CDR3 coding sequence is TGTGCCAGCACTGGACAGGGGGCGAGCTATGGCTACACCTTC. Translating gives CASTGQGASYGYTF. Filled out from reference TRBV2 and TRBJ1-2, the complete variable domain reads EPEVTQTPSHQVTQMGQEVILRCVPISNHLYFYWYRQILGQKVEFLVSFYNNEISEKSEIFDDQFSVERPDGSNFTLKIRSTKLEDSAMYFCASTGQGASYGYTFGSGTRLTVV.

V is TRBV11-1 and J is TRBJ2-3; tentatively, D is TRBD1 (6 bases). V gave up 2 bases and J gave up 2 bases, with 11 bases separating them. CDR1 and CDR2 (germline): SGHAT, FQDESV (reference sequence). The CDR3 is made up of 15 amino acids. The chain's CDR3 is CASSLRWTVTDTQYF. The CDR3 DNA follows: TGTGCCAGCAGCTTACGGTGGACAGTCACAGATACGCAGTATTTT.

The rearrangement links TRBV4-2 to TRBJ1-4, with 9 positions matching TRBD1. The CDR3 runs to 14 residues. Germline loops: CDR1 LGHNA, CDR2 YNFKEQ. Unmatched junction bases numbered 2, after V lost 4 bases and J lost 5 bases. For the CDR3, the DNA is TGTGCCAGCAGCCCGGGACAGGGAAATGAAAAACTGTTTTTT. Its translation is CASSPGQGNEKLFF.

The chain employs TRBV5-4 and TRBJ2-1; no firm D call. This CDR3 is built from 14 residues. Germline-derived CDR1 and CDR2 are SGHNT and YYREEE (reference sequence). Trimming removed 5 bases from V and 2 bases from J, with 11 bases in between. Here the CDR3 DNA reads TGTGCCAGCAGTTCAACTACCGCCTACAATGAGCAGTTCTTC. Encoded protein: CASSSTTAYNEQFF. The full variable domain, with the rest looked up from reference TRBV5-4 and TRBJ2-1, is ETGVTQSPTHLIKTRGQQVTLRCSSQSGHNTVSWYQQALGQGPQFIFQYYREEENGRGNFPPRFSGLQFPNYSSELNVNALELDDSALYLCASSSTTAYNEQFFGPGTRLTVL.

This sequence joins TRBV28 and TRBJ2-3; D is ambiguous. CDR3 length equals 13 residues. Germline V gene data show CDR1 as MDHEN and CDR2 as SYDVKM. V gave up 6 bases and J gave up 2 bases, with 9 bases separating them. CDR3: CASRSEITDTQYF. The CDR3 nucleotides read TGTGCCAGCAGATCGGAGATCACAGATACGCAGTATTTT.

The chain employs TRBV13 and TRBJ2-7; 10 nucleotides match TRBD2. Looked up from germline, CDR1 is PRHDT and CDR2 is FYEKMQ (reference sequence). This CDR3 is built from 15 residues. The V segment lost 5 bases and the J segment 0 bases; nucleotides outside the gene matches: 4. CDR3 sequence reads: CASSRGLAVSYEQYF. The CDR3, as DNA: TGTGCCAGCAGCCGCGGACTAGCGGTCTCCTACGAGCAGTACTTC.

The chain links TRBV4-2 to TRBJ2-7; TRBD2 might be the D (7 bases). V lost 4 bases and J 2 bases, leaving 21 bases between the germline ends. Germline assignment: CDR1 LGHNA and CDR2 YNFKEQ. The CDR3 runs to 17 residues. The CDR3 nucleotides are TGTGCCAGCAGCCGTCTTGCGGCTAGGGAGGGGGCCTACGAGCAGTACTTC. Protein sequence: CASSRLAAREGAYEQYF.

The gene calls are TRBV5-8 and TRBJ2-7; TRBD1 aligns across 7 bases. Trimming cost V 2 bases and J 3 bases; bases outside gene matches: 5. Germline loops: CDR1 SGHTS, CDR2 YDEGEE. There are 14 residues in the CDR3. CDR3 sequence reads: CASSFDRASYEQYF. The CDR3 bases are TGTGCCAGCAGCTTCGACAGGGCCAGCTACGAGCAGTACTTC.